The 15 T cell receptor beta chains presented below share a single source sample, sequenced in a study of cytomegalovirus exposure and HLA in healthy donors. With 60 Vbeta and 13 Jbeta primers, the PCR was carried out. Clones were sequenced by immunoSEQ multiplex PCR, and TCRdb holds only the in-frame ones, with some missing. The table includes tens of thousands of clones, roughly 70% detected once. The material sequenced was PBMCs. All receptors derive from a woman in her twenties or thirties in good health and CMV-seronegative.

The chain employs TRBV7-2 and TRBJ2-7, with a possible D match to TRBD2 (7 bases). V was shortened by 3 bases and J by 0 bases, with 18 bases between the two germline ends. Germline CDR1 is SGHTA and CDR2 is FQGNSA. CDR3 length equals 17 residues. In DNA, the CDR3 is TGTGCCAGCAGCTTCCGGGGGGCACGACAGTTCTCCTACGAGCAGTACTTC. This sequence encodes CASSFRGARQFSYEQYF.

This clone showed up just once. The chain is built from TRBV30 and TRBJ1-1, with no clear D. In germline, CDR1 is GTSNPN, CDR2 SVGIG (reference sequence). The CDR3 has 12 residues. The V gene lost 5 bases and the J gene lost 2 bases, with 9 bases spanning the gap. This CDR3 is CAWGWANTEAFF. DNA for the CDR3: TGTGCCTGGGGATGGGCAAACACTGAAGCTTTCTTT.

The V gene is TRBV29-1, the J gene TRBJ2-7; 12 bases are a match to TRBD2. Germline V lookup: CDR1 SQVTM, CDR2 ANQGSEA. The CDR3 sequence is 17 residues long. V was pared by 1 base and J by 0 bases, with 7 bases of the junction left unmatched. The CDR3, as DNA: TGCAGCGTTGAAGCTACACTAGCGGGGGGCACCTCCTACGAGCAGTACTTC. Encoded protein: CSVEATLAGGTSYEQYF.

This chain links TRBV4-1 with TRBJ1-1; D gene unclear. CDR3 size: 13 residues. V lost 5 bases to trimming and J lost 4 bases, with 11 bases between them. Per germline, CDR1 MGHRA and CDR2 YSYEKL. CDR3 loop: CASSEGPATEAFF. DNA of the CDR3: TGCGCCAGCAGCGAAGGGCCTGCCACTGAAGCTTTCTTT.

This clone has just a few counts. The chain recombines TRBV7-2 with TRBJ1-1; D is uncertain. Trimming took off 5 bases at V and 3 bases at J, with 13 bases between the two ends. The CDR3 totals 14 residues. Germline CDR1 and CDR2: SGHTA and FQGNSA. This CDR3 is CASSPVYGDTEAFF. CDR3 DNA sequence: TGTGCCAGCAGCCCCGTCTACGGGGACACTGAAGCTTTCTTT.

There are a few counts of this clone. The V gene is TRBV5-5, the J gene TRBJ1-3, with a possible D match to TRBD1 (6 bases). V lost 4 bases, J lost 0 bases, and 14 bases lay in between. Germline CDR1 SGHKS, CDR2 YYEKEE (reference sequence). The CDR3 length is 16 residues. In DNA form, the CDR3 reads TGTGCCAGCAGCCTCACTGGGGGGGCCTCTGGAAACACCATATATTTT. The encoded protein is CASSLTGGASGNTIYF. The whole variable domain, filled in from reference TRBV5-5 and TRBJ1-3, reads DAGVTQSPTHLIKTRGQQVTLRCSPISGHKSVSWYQQVLGQGPQFIFQYYEKEERGRGNFPDRFSARQFPNYSSELNVNALLLGDSALYLCASSLTGGASGNTIYFGEGSWLTVV.

The chain is built from TRBV30 and TRBJ1-2, with D unclear. This CDR3 region has 13 residues. Germline lookup yields CDR1 GTSNPN and CDR2 SVGIG (reference sequence). Trimming left V 0 bases short and J 8 bases short, with 13 bases between. In nucleotides, the CDR3 is TGTGCCTGGAGTGTATTTCGGGGAAGGGGCTACACCTTC. This codes for CAWSVFRGRGYTF.

The rearrangement joins TRBV2 to TRBJ2-7, with TRBD2 matching over 7 bases. V was clipped by 6 bases and J by 3 bases; unmatched bases: 11. CDR3 length equals 15 residues. Looked up from germline, CDR1 is SNHLY and CDR2 is FYNNEI. The DNA of the CDR3 is TGTGCCAGCAGCAAACCCCCTAGCGGCTTCTACGAGCAGTACTTC. Protein sequence: CASSKPPSGFYEQYF.

The rearrangement uses TRBV9 and TRBJ2-5, with unresolved D. This CDR3 is built from 10 residues. Looked up from germline, CDR1 is SGDLS and CDR2 is YYNGEE. V gave up 3 bases and J gave up 13 bases, with 10 bases separating them. This CDR3 is CASSANPLYF. CDR3 coding DNA: TGTGCCAGCAGCGCAAATCCACTGTACTTC.

This clone turned up a few times. This CDR3 reads CASSRGLASYEQYF. CDR3 coding DNA: TGTGCCAGCTCACGTGGACTAGCGTCCTACGAGCAGTACTTC. The chain recombines TRBV18 with TRBJ2-7, with 9 bases fitting TRBD2. CDR1 and CDR2 from the germline V gene are KGHSH and LQKENI. The CDR3 length is 14 residues. The J segment lost 1 base and the V segment lost 4 bases, leaving 2 bases of the junction unmatched. Filled out from reference TRBV18 and TRBJ2-7, the complete variable domain reads NAGVMQNPRHLVRRRGQEARLRCSPMKGHSHVYWYRQLPEEGLKFMVYLQKENIIDESGMPKERFSAEFPKEGPSILRIQQVVRGDSAAYFCASSRGLASYEQYFGPGTRLTVT.

This chain uses TRBV6-5 with TRBJ1-4; tentatively, D is TRBD1 (5 bases). Trimming took 1 base from V and 7 from J, leaving 13 bases between them. There are 15 residues in the CDR3. CDR1 and CDR2 from the germline V gene are MNHEY and SVGAGI. The CDR3 region is CASSYYGGGSEKLFF. For the CDR3, the DNA is TGTGCCAGCAGTTACTATGGCGGGGGTAGTGAAAAACTGTTTTTT.

The chain combines TRBV6-5 with TRBJ1-2; D unresolved. CDR1 is MNHEY, CDR2 SVGAGI, per germline. Trimming pared 5 bases from V and 0 bases from J, leaving 13 bases between. The CDR3 length is 15 residues. Here the CDR3 DNA reads TGTGCCAGCAGTCCCTGGTCGAGAGCTAACTATGGCTACACCTTC. It specifies CASSPWSRANYGYTF.

This clone was seen a single time. The V and J genes are TRBV19 and TRBJ1-5, with TRBD1 matching 7 bases. After removal of 10 bases from V and 4 bases from J, the junction contained 10 bases not matched to a gene. Germline values: CDR1 LNHDA, CDR2 SQIVND (reference sequence). The CDR3 extends over 14 amino acids. This CDR3 reads CATNRDSQNQPQHF. The DNA for the CDR3 is TGTGCCACTAACCGGGACAGCCAAAATCAGCCCCAGCATTTT.

There are a few counts of this clone. This chain connects TRBV2 to TRBJ2-3, with 7 bases matching TRBD2. The CDR3 length is 14 residues. With 7 bases clipped from V and 1 base from J, the junction kept 5 bases outside the gene matches. Germline CDR1 SNHLY, CDR2 FYNNEI. For the CDR3, the DNA is TGTGCCAGCACCGTGACTAGCCGCACAGATACGCAGTATTTT. Protein: CASTVTSRTDTQYF.

The chain uses TRBV6-5 and TRBJ2-1, with D possibly TRBD2 on 5 matching bases. This CDR3 has 16 residues. The V gene's germline CDR1 is MNHEY and CDR2 SVGAGI. Trimming removed 4 bases at V and 0 bases at J, with 13 bases between. This chain's CDR3 is CASSSDWASSYNEQFF. CDR3 sequence (DNA): TGTGCCAGCAGTTCGGACTGGGCGAGCTCCTACAATGAGCAGTTCTTC.